This TCR beta chain derives from a study of CD8 T cells in Susac syndrome. The CDR3 loop spans 15 amino acids. Germline V CDR1 and CDR2: LGHDT, YNNKEL (reference sequence). Trimming at V came to 6 bases and at J to 4 bases, leaving 6 bases not matched to a gene. RNA, at 0.5 to 1 ug, was reverse transcribed with random hexamers. TCR beta CDR3 was amplified by immunoSEQ covering 54 Vbeta and 13 Jbeta. TCRdb processed the immunoSEQ multiplex PCR reads anew with MiXCR; each CDR3 protein has one entry. This sample has about 210,000 distinct CDR3 sequences, with 95% found just once. Negative magnetic isolation gave CD8+ and CD4+ cells; FACS enriched CD8+ TEMRA.

The sample consisted of CD4+ T cells from PBMCs. V usage is TRBV3-1 and J usage is TRBJ2-2; 9 positions match TRBD2. This TCR derives from a human donor with multiple sclerosis. For the CDR3, the DNA is TGTGCCAGCAGTCGCGGGGGGGCCTCCACCGGGGAGCTGTTTTTT. As protein: CASSRGGASTGELFF.